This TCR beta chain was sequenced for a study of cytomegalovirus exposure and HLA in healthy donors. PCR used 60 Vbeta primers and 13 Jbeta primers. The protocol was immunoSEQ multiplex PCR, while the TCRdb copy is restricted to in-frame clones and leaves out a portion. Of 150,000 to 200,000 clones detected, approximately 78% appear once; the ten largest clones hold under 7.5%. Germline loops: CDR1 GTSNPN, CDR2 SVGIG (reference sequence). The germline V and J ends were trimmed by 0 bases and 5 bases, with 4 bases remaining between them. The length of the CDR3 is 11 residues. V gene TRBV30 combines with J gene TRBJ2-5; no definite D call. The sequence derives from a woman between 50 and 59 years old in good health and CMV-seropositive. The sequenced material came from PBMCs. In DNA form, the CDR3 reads TGTGCCTGGAGTGTACGGGAGACCCAGTACTTC. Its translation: CAWSVRETQYF. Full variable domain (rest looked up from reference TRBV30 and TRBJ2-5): SQTIHQWPATLVQPVGSPLSLECTVEGTSNPNLYWYRQAAGRGLQLLFYSVGIGQISSEVPQNLSASRPQDRQFILSSKKLLLSDSGFYLCAWSVRETQYFGPGTRLLVL.